Presented here are 30 T cell receptor beta chains from one specimen sequenced in a study of technical replicates of blood from several donors. Here immunoSEQ multiplex PCR was the method, and the copy in TCRdb shows in-frame clones only, minus some. The sample carries more than 70,000 clones, approximately 90% recorded once. Material for sequencing was T cells isolated from PBMCs. The receptors were gathered from a human donor in good health.

The chain couples TRBV6-1 to TRBJ2-7; the D is unclear. Germline V gives CDR1 MNHNS, CDR2 SASEGT. The V end was cut by 2 bases, the J end by 2 bases, with 10 bases between. This CDR3 is 14 amino acids long. The CDR3 bases are TGTGCCAGCAGTGAAAGTAGACATACCTACGAGCAGTACTTC. Translated: CASSESRHTYEQYF.

The chain is built from TRBV5-6 and TRBJ2-5; D is undetermined. Trimming shortened V by 6 bases and J by 0 bases, and 21 bases separated the two germline ends. This CDR3 has 17 amino acids. CDR1 is SGHDT, CDR2 YYEEEE, per germline. CDR3 region: CASTQRETVEYQETQYF. The CDR3 nucleotides are TGTGCCAGCACCCAACGAGAGACGGTGGAGTACCAAGAGACCCAGTACTTC.

The rearrangement links TRBV7-9 to TRBJ2-4, with D hard to call. Germline loops: CDR1 SEHNR, CDR2 FQNEAQ (reference sequence). Trimming cost V 1 base and J 2 bases, with 12 bases left between them. The CDR3 spans 16 residues. CDR3 bases: TGTGCCAGCAGCTTAGTACCCGGCGGATCCAAAAACATTCAGTACTTC. Its translation is CASSLVPGGSKNIQYF.

The J gene is TRBJ2-5, the V gene TRBV29-1; weak D call: TRBD2 (5 bases). This CDR3 is 13 amino acids long. Germline CDR1 is SQVTM and CDR2 is ANQGSEA. V dropped 4 bases and J dropped 4 bases, with 13 bases sitting between them. CDR3 bases: TGCAGCGTTGGCCGAGGGCAGCCAGAGACCCAGTACTTC. The encoded protein is CSVGRGQPETQYF.

The rearrangement links TRBV5-6 to TRBJ2-2, with 11 bases fitting TRBD1. Germline loops: CDR1 SGHDT, CDR2 YYEEEE. This CDR3 is built from 17 residues. J was trimmed by 7 bases and V by 0 bases; bases with no gene match: 8. The CDR3 DNA reads TGTGCCAGCAGCTTGGCAGGACAGGGGGCACGGTACGGGGAGCTGTTTTTT. This encodes CASSLAGQGARYGELFF.

This rearrangement joins TRBV2 to TRBJ2-7, with 11 positions matching TRBD2. Germline CDR1 is SNHLY and CDR2 is FYNNEI. This CDR3 contains 24 residues. The trim removed 3 bases at V and 0 bases at J, leaving 28 bases unmatched. The CDR3 region has the DNA TGTGCCAGCAGTGAGGGCTTATGGAAGGACAGTTCAGGACTAGCGGGCTTTAGCTCCTACGAGCAGTACTTC. Translated, it gives CASSEGLWKDSSGLAGFSSYEQYF.

This clone was found a few times. The rearrangement uses TRBV10-3 and TRBJ1-3, with 7 bases identical to TRBD1. J was trimmed by 4 bases and V by 2 bases; bases with no gene match: 5. The CDR3 is 15 amino acids. The germline CDR1 and CDR2 sequences are ENHRY and SYGVKD. The CDR3 bases are TGTGCCATCAGTGAGCCCAGGACAGGAGGAAACACCATATATTTT. Translating it yields CAISEPRTGGNTIYF.

V gene TRBV11-2 combines with J gene TRBJ2-7; the D gene is possibly TRBD2 (7 bases). Trimming took off 1 base at V and 2 bases at J, with 12 bases between the two ends. Germline V gene sequence: CDR1 SGHAT, CDR2 FQNNGV. This CDR3 is built from 15 residues. CDR3 coding DNA: TGTGCCAGCAGCTTAGGCGTGGGGGGGCCCTACGAGCAGTACTTC. This codes for CASSLGVGGPYEQYF.

J is TRBJ2-1 and V is TRBV4-2, with 10 bases fitting TRBD2. The CDR3 runs 15 residues. Germline V gene lookup returns CDR1 LGHNA and CDR2 YNFKEQ. Trimming at V came to 8 bases and at J to 7 bases, leaving 11 bases not matched to a gene. The CDR3 sequence is CASAERLAGVNEQFF. The CDR3 region has the DNA TGTGCCAGCGCCGAGAGGCTAGCGGGAGTAAATGAGCAGTTCTTC.

V usage is TRBV10-3 and J usage is TRBJ2-2; D possibly corresponds to TRBD2 (6 bases). V lost 3 bases and J lost 4, with 9 bases in between. CDR1 and CDR2 from the germline V gene are ENHRY and SYGVKD. The CDR3 has 14 amino acids. The CDR3 protein is CAISDFGGTGELFF. CDR3 in DNA: TGTGCCATCAGTGATTTCGGGGGCACCGGGGAGCTGTTTTTT.

This rearrangement joins TRBV5-5 to TRBJ1-5; possibly TRBD1 for D (5 bases). The germline gives CDR1 SGHKS, CDR2 YYEKEE (reference sequence). Trimming stripped 4 bases from V and 6 bases from J, with 14 bases between. There are 14 residues in the CDR3. CDR3 coding DNA: TGTGCCAGCAGCCCCGTCGGGGGGAGTCAGCCCCAGCATTTT. Residues: CASSPVGGSQPQHF.

The rearrangement uses TRBV11-2 and TRBJ2-5, with D possibly TRBD2 on 6 matching bases. Trimming removed 8 bases at V and 3 bases at J, with 13 bases between. Germline V lookup: CDR1 SGHAT, CDR2 FQNNGV. This CDR3 spans 13 amino acids. The CDR3 nucleotides are TGTGCCAGCGGACGAGCGGGCGAAGAGACCCAGTACTTC. Translating it yields CASGRAGEETQYF.

CDR3 sequence: CAISERGSRGEKLFF. As DNA, the CDR3 is TGTGCCATCAGTGAGCGAGGCTCCCGAGGCGAAAAACTGTTTTTT. The gene calls are TRBV10-3 and TRBJ1-4, with unresolved D. This CDR3 has 15 residues. From germline, CDR1 is ENHRY and CDR2 SYGVKD. Between the trimmed V and J ends, which lost 2 bases and 8 bases, there was a span of 15 bases.

This CDR3 reads CASLRGETQYF. CDR3 DNA sequence: TGCGCCAGCCTTCGGGGAGAGACCCAGTACTTC. The chain uses TRBV10-2 and TRBJ2-5; tentatively, D is TRBD2 (5 bases). V was trimmed by 8 bases and J by 4 bases, leaving 8 bases between them. The CDR3 spans 11 residues. Germline lookup yields CDR1 WSHSY and CDR2 SAAADI.

The genes are TRBV5-1 and TRBJ2-5; TRBD2 matches at 10 bases. V trimming: 3 bases; J trimming: 4 bases; junction bases outside the gene matches: 6. From germline, CDR1 is SGHRS and CDR2 YFSETQ. The CDR3 sequence is 15 residues long. The DNA of the CDR3 is TGCGCCAGCAGCTCTATAGCGGGGGGTGGAGAGACCCAGTACTTC. Encoded protein: CASSSIAGGGETQYF.

The CDR3 DNA reads TGTGCCAGCAACCCCGGAGGGCCACTCTACAATGAGCAGTTCTTC. It codes for CASNPGGPLYNEQFF. The rearrangement uses TRBV28 and TRBJ2-1, with D perhaps matching TRBD2 (6 bases). Germline CDR1 reads MDHEN; CDR2 reads SYDVKM. V lost 7 bases and J 3 bases, leaving 16 bases between the germline ends. The CDR3 covers 15 residues.

The chain couples TRBV2 to TRBJ1-5, with 8 positions matching TRBD1. The germline V gene has CDR1 SNHLY and CDR2 FYNNEI. J lost 2 bases, V lost 4 bases, and 4 bases had no gene match. The CDR3 is made up of 15 amino acids. The CDR3 region is CASSVDRGGNQPQHF. The DNA of the CDR3 is TGTGCCAGCAGTGTCGACAGGGGAGGCAATCAGCCCCAGCATTTT.

The chain combines TRBV6-1 with TRBJ1-4, with TRBD1 matching 7 bases. The CDR3 contains 15 residues. V lost 2 bases to trimming and J lost 5 bases; unmatched junction nucleotides: 5. Per the germline V gene, CDR1 is MNHNS and CDR2 is SASEGT. The CDR3 coding sequence is TGTGCCAGCAGTGAACAGGGGGGAGTAAATGAAAAACTGTTTTTT. Its translation is CASSEQGGVNEKLFF.

This sequence joins TRBV7-8 and TRBJ2-2, with TRBD1 as a possible D gene (6 bases). Germline assignment: CDR1 SGHVS and CDR2 FQNEAQ. CDR3 size: 12 residues. Trimming stripped 6 bases from V and 9 bases from J, with 11 bases between. CDR3 protein: CASRKTGRELFF. DNA for the CDR3: TGTGCCAGCAGGAAAACAGGGCGGGAGCTGTTTTTT.

V gene TRBV9 combines with J gene TRBJ1-4; D gene ambiguous. The CDR3 has 15 amino acids. Trimming removed 3 bases at V and 3 bases at J, with 12 bases between. From germline, CDR1 is SGDLS and CDR2 YYNGEE. The CDR3 bases are TGTGCCAGCAGCGCCCAACATTCTGCTAATGAAAAACTGTTTTTT. It is translated as CASSAQHSANEKLFF. Using reference TRBV9 and TRBJ1-4 for the parts outside the CDR3, the full variable domain is DSGVTQTPKHLITATGQRVTLRCSPRSGDLSVYWYQQSLDQGLQFLIQYYNGEERAKGNILERFSAQQFPDLHSELNLSSLELGDSALYFCASSAQHSANEKLFFGSGTQLSVL.

This chain uses TRBV2 with TRBJ2-7, with D maybe TRBD2 (6 bases). The CDR3 has 15 residues. Trimming removed 7 bases from V and 0 bases from J, with 16 bases in between. CDR1 and CDR2 (germline): SNHLY, FYNNEI. The CDR3 is CASNGGWVTSYEQYF. The CDR3, as DNA: TGTGCCAGCAACGGAGGGTGGGTAACCTCCTACGAGCAGTACTTC.

The rearrangement links TRBV30 to TRBJ2-3; the match to TRBD2 covers 8 bases. V dropped 7 bases and J dropped 5; count of bases not matched to a gene: 11. The CDR3 loop spans 14 amino acids. Germline CDR1 reads GTSNPN; CDR2 reads SVGIG (reference sequence). Written as DNA, the CDR3 is TGTGCCTTAAAGACGGGGGGGGCCGGAGATACGCAGTATTTT. Translating it yields CALKTGGAGDTQYF.

The chain couples TRBV5-1 to TRBJ2-5, with D possibly TRBD1 on 5 matching bases. The assigned J gene may be wrong: the sequence end matches TRBJ2-7 better. CDR1 SGHRS and CDR2 YFSETQ come from the germline V gene. CDR3 length: 16 residues. The CDR3 spells CASSLARQNRSYEQYF. The CDR3 region has the DNA TGCGCCAGCAGCTTGGCGCGTCAGAACAGGAGCTACGAGCAGTACTTC.

The V and J genes are TRBV29-1 and TRBJ2-7; D uncertain. Trimming left V 5 bases short and J 4 bases short, with 15 bases between. Germline-derived CDR1 and CDR2 are SQVTM and ANQGSEA. The CDR3 covers 13 residues. The CDR3 nucleotides read TGCAGCGTTCAACAGCAAATCTTATACGAGCAGTACTTC. Encoded protein: CSVQQQILYEQYF.

V gene TRBV5-6 combines with J gene TRBJ1-1; 9 nucleotides agree with TRBD1. Per germline, CDR1 SGHDT and CDR2 YYEEEE. Trimming at V came to 0 bases and at J to 0 bases, leaving 3 bases not matched to a gene. The CDR3 extends over 16 amino acids. The CDR3 bases are TGTGCCAGCAGCTTGGCGGGACAGGGTTTGAACACTGAAGCTTTCTTT. Translated: CASSLAGQGLNTEAFF.

The chain couples TRBV5-5 to TRBJ2-7; tentative D call: TRBD2 (5 bases). CDR3 size: 14 residues. Trimming left V 0 bases short and J 3 bases short, with 10 bases between. Germline V gene sequence: CDR1 SGHKS, CDR2 YYEKEE (reference sequence). CDR3 residues: CASSLALGNYEQYF. In DNA, the CDR3 is TGTGCCAGCAGCTTGGCCCTCGGGAACTACGAGCAGTACTTC.

The DNA for the CDR3 is TGTGCCAGCAGCTTAGAACCGGGGGTGGGAGAAGCTTTCTTT. This sequence encodes CASSLEPGVGEAFF. The chain joins TRBV7-2 to TRBJ1-1, with D possibly matching TRBD1 (5 bases). In germline, CDR1 is SGHTA, CDR2 FQGNSA. The V gene lost 1 base and the J gene lost 8 bases, with 14 bases spanning the gap. The CDR3 sequence is 14 residues long.

The rearrangement uses TRBV15 and TRBJ2-3, with 7 positions matching TRBD2. After removal of 4 bases from V and 2 bases from J, the junction contained 12 bases not matched to a gene. The CDR3 has 17 residues. Germline V gene sequence: CDR1 LNHNV, CDR2 YYDKDF (reference sequence). The CDR3 here is CATSTTVGEGPTDTQYF. The DNA of the CDR3 is TGTGCCACCAGCACCACCGTGGGGGAGGGACCCACAGATACGCAGTATTTT.

The chain combines TRBV11-2 with TRBJ2-7, with 11 positions matching TRBD2. The length of the CDR3 is 15 residues. Trimming removed 4 bases from V and 4 bases from J; junction bases left unmatched: 6. Looked up from germline, CDR1 is SGHAT and CDR2 is FQNNGV. CDR3 in DNA: TGTGCCAGCAGCTCACCGACTAGCGGGGCTTACGAGCAGTACTTC. Its protein product is CASSSPTSGAYEQYF.

The V gene is TRBV5-1, the J gene TRBJ2-1; 9 bases fit TRBD1. The ends lost 0 bases at V and 4 bases at J; junction bases unmatched: 2. This CDR3 spans 15 amino acids. Per germline, CDR1 SGHRS and CDR2 YFSETQ. The CDR3 protein is CASSLGTGVYNEQFF. In DNA, the CDR3 is TGCGCCAGCAGCTTGGGGACAGGGGTATACAATGAGCAGTTCTTC.